The rows below give T cell receptor beta chains drawn from one sample of a study of cytotoxic CD8 clonotypes in ibrutinib-treated CLL. The method was immunoSEQ multiplex PCR; TCRdb's version includes in-frame clones alone and lacks a portion of them. This table has approximately 190,000 clones, 75% to 80% appearing once. Here the sequenced sample was PBMCs, taken after 12 months of ibrutinib treatment. The receptor set was obtained from a human donor with chronic lymphocytic leukemia. Each CDR3 is given with its conserved first and last residue. D genes are given only for firm matches. Clone size is shown for a subset of rows, as once, few, many or a class of expanded clone.

many,TRBV25-1,TRBJ2-2,.,CASSESGGGELFF,TGTGCCAGCAGTGAAAGTGGAGGCGGGGAGCTGTTTTTT
.,TRBV4-1,TRBJ2-7,TRBD2,CASSQDRGREGHEQYF,TGCGCCAGCAGCCAAGATCGGGGGCGGGAGGGCCACGAGCAGTACTTC
.,TRBV5-1,TRBJ2-7,TRBD2,CASSLSPPSTSGSEQYF,TGCGCCAGCAGCTTGTCCCCTCCATCTACTAGCGGGTCAGAGCAGTACTTC
.,TRBV5-1,TRBJ2-7,TRBD2,CASSLPGLAGGEQYF,TGCGCCAGCAGCTTGCCTGGACTAGCGGGAGGCGAGCAGTACTTC
few,TRBV19,TRBJ2-3,.,CARISGGAPPTDTQYF,TGTGCCAGGATTAGCGGAGGAGCCCCACCCACAGATACGCAGTATTTT
.,TRBV6-4,TRBJ1-1,.,CASRDPPMNTEAFF,TGTGCCAGCAGGGACCCTCCCATGAACACTGAAGCTTTCTTT
once,TRBV5-1,TRBJ2-3,.,CASSGLGGTDTQYF,TGCGCCAGTAGCGGTCTTGGGGGCACAGATACGCAGTATTTT
.,TRBV7-9,TRBJ1-2,.,CASSPAGTKGYTF,TGTGCCAGCAGCCCGGCAGGGACAAAAGGCTACACCTTC
.,TRBV11-2,TRBJ2-2,.,CASSLSIVVSGELFF,TGTGCCAGCAGCTTATCTATAGTTGTCTCCGGGGAGCTGTTTTTT
.,TRBV6-5,TRBJ1-3,.,CASSYSNAGNTIYF,TGTGCCAGCAGTTACAGCAACGCGGGAAACACCATATATTTT
.,TRBV28,TRBJ2-7,TRBD2,CASRGPAGERAYEQYF,TGTGCCAGCAGGGGACCAGCGGGAGAGAGGGCCTACGAGCAGTACTTC
few,TRBV11-3,TRBJ2-7,.,CASSSTGNSYEQYF,TGTGCCAGCAGCTCAACAGGGAATTCCTACGAGCAGTACTTC
.,TRBV6-1,TRBJ2-5,.,CALGDSLRGTQYF,TGTGCCTTAGGGGACTCCCTTCGAGGGACCCAGTACTTC
.,TRBV11-3,TRBJ1-2,.,CASSLEVGHPLKGYTF,TGTGCCAGCAGCTTAGAAGTCGGCCACCCCCTGAAGGGCTACACCTTC
.,TRBV10-3,TRBJ2-7,TRBD1,CAINGGTGGSEQYF,TGTGCCATCAACGGGGGGACAGGGGGCTCCGAGCAGTACTTC
.,TRBV14,TRBJ2-3,.,CASSPRPRGSTDTQYF,TGTGCCAGCAGCCCACGACCCCGGGGGAGCACAGATACGCAGTATTTT
.,TRBV7-8,TRBJ2-7,TRBD2,CASSLREGLAYEQYF,TGTGCCAGCAGCTTAAGGGAGGGACTAGCCTACGAGCAGTACTTC
.,TRBV19,TRBJ1-1,TRBD1,CASRHRGEDTEAFF,TGTGCCAGTAGACACAGGGGCGAGGACACTGAAGCTTTCTTT
.,TRBV18,TRBJ2-3,.,CASSPTSSTDTQYF,TGTGCCAGCTCGCCAACATCTAGCACAGATACGCAGTATTTT
.,TRBV6-6,TRBJ2-2,TRBD2,CASSPRSGIITGELFF,TGTGCCAGCAGCCCCCGCAGCGGGATAATCACCGGGGAGCTGTTTTTT
.,TRBV18,TRBJ1-2,.,CASSPQSRQGHGYTF,TGTGCCAGCTCACCACAGTCGAGGCAGGGACATGGCTACACCTTC
.,TRBV5-1,TRBJ1-3,.,CASSGGSGNTIYF,TGCGCCAGCAGCGGGGGCTCTGGAAACACCATATATTTT
.,TRBV11-2,TRBJ1-4,.,CASSLRLGRANEKLFF,TGTGCCAGCAGCTTAAGGCTCGGCAGGGCGAATGAAAAACTGTTTTTT
.,TRBV11-2,TRBJ2-4,.,CAINDVSANIQYF,TGTGCCATCAATGACGTGAGCGCCAACATTCAGTACTTC
.,TRBV6-7,TRBJ1-1,.,CASSYFIWSSEGGPLNTEAFF,TGTGCCAGCAGTTACTTTATCTGGTCGTCAGAAGGCGGTCCGTTGAACACTGAAGCTTTCTTT
once,TRBV19,TRBJ2-1,TRBD2,CASSAYGELAGDNEQFF,TGTGCCAGTAGTGCCTACGGGGAACTAGCGGGGGACAATGAGCAGTTCTTC
.,TRBV6-5,TRBJ2-5,TRBD1,CASSYRTDRGKETQYF,TGTGCCAGCAGTTACAGGACGGACAGGGGGAAAGAGACCCAGTACTTC
.,TRBV2,TRBJ2-2,TRBD1,CASSDDRGPRTGELFF,TGTGCCAGCAGTGATGACAGGGGGCCTCGCACCGGGGAGCTGTTTTTT
.,TRBV7-9,TRBJ2-5,.,CASSFEPRQTQYF,TGTGCCAGCAGCTTTGAGCCCCGGCAGACCCAGTACTTC
.,TRBV5-4,TRBJ2-5,.,CASSLFTVETQYF,TGTGCCAGCAGCTTATTCACAGTAGAGACCCAGTACTTC
.,TRBV11-2,TRBJ2-1,TRBD2,CASSPPGSSGVNEQFF,TGTGCCAGCAGCCCTCCCGGGTCCAGCGGGGTAAATGAGCAGTTCTTC
.,TRBV6-5,TRBJ2-3,.,CASSYWQQADTQYF,TGTGCCAGCAGTTACTGGCAGCAGGCGGATACGCAGTATTTT
few,TRBV19,TRBJ1-2,.,CASSIGGGYTF,TGTGCCAGTAGTATAGGGGGTGGCTACACCTTC
.,TRBV19,TRBJ2-7,TRBD1,CASSAGQGLSSYEQYF,TGTGCCAGTAGTGCGGGACAGGGGCTCAGCTCCTACGAGCAGTACTTC
few,TRBV6-5,TRBJ2-2,.,CAAYKQTGELFF,TGTGCCGCCTACAAGCAAACCGGGGAGCTGTTTTTT
.,TRBV5-1,TRBJ2-5,.,CASSLEPETQYF,TGCGCCAGCAGCTTGGAACCAGAGACCCAGTACTTC
.,TRBV5-4,TRBJ2-7,TRBD1,CASSLGTGVPYEQYF,TGTGCCAGCAGCTTGGGGACAGGCGTTCCCTACGAGCAGTACTTC
.,TRBV19,TRBJ1-5,.,CASSISAGRSVQPQHF,TGTGCCAGTAGTATAAGTGCAGGGCGTAGCGTTCAGCCCCAGCATTTT
.,TRBV30,TRBJ2-4,.,CAPQGGTKNIQYF,TGTGCCCCTCAGGGGGGTACCAAAAACATTCAGTACTTC
few,TRBV6-5,TRBJ2-3,TRBD1,CASSLTGVVDTQYF,TGTGCCAGCAGTTTGACAGGGGTTGTGGATACGCAGTATTTT
once,TRBV4-1,TRBJ1-5,.,CASSPLLGPNQPQHF,TGCGCCAGCAGCCCCCTTTTAGGCCCCAATCAGCCCCAGCATTTT
.,TRBV6-5,TRBJ1-1,.,CASTTPGSGEAFF,TGTGCCAGCACTACCCCGGGGTCTGGTGAAGCTTTCTTT
.,TRBV7-9,TRBJ1-2,.,CASSLGSYGYTF,TGTGCCAGCAGCTTAGGCAGCTATGGCTACACCTTC
.,TRBV7-9,TRBJ1-2,.,CASSLSSGGDYGYTF,TGTGCCAGCAGCTTAAGCAGTGGAGGGGACTATGGCTACACCTTC
.,TRBV5-1,TRBJ1-1,.,CASSPAGGNTEAFF,TGCGCCAGCAGCCCCGCGGGGGGGAACACTGAAGCTTTCTTT
.,TRBV28,TRBJ2-2,TRBD2,CASSPTSGPGELFF,TGTGCCAGCAGCCCGACTAGCGGGCCCGGGGAGCTGTTTTTT